This passage covers 8 T cell receptor beta chains from one sample sequenced in a study of OX40 agonist ivuxolimab in advanced cancers. Libraries were prepared by immunoSEQ multiplex PCR; TCRdb keeps only in-frame clonotypes and omits some of them. Among some 19,000 clones listed, under 85% were seen once. The material sequenced was CD4+ or CD8+ T cells sorted from blood, taken in a trial of the OX40 agonist ivuxolimab. The origin of the receptors is an adult with an advanced solid tumor such as melanoma, head and neck, liver or kidney cancer.

V and J are TRBV4-1 and TRBJ1-2; D possibly corresponds to TRBD1 (5 bases). The CDR3 runs to 16 residues. Trimming removed 3 bases at V and 4 bases at J, with 18 bases between. Germline CDR1 MGHRA, CDR2 YSYEKL. In DNA, the CDR3 is TGCGCCAGCAGCCATGTCCTGGGGGAGACCCTCTATGGCTACACCTTC. This translates into CASSHVLGETLYGYTF.

Written as DNA, the CDR3 is TGTGCCAGTTCCCTGGGCTCTGGTGAAAAACTGTTTTTT. Translation: CASSLGSGEKLFF. This rearrangement joins TRBV14 to TRBJ1-4; D is unclear. The CDR3 has 13 residues. Germline V gene sequence: CDR1 SGHDN, CDR2 FVKESK. V was pared by 9 bases and J by 7 bases, with 15 bases between.

The rearrangement uses TRBV7-8 and TRBJ1-1, with D hard to call. Germline V gene sequence: CDR1 SGHVS, CDR2 FQNEAQ. CDR3 size: 15 residues. V was trimmed by 1 base and J by 0 bases, leaving 9 bases between them. This chain's CDR3 is CASSLDGRLNTEAFF. In nucleotides, the CDR3 is TGTGCCAGCAGCTTAGACGGCAGATTGAACACTGAAGCTTTCTTT.

The rearrangement joins TRBV6-1 to TRBJ1-1, with D unresolved. This CDR3 is 13 amino acids long. CDR1 is MNHNS and CDR2 is SASEGT in the germline V gene. The V gene lost 1 base and the J gene lost 10 bases, with 13 bases spanning the gap. The CDR3 DNA reads TGTGCCAGCAGTGAAGTGGCCACGGCCAGAGCTTTCTTT. It translates to CASSEVATARAFF.

The V gene is TRBV29-1, the J gene TRBJ1-5; D may be TRBD1 (5 bases). V was pared by 0 bases and J by 5 bases, with 11 bases between. The CDR3 has 14 amino acids. Per germline, CDR1 SQVTM and CDR2 ANQGSEA. CDR3 loop: CSVEEPGGDQPQHF. Written as DNA, the CDR3 is TGCAGCGTTGAAGAACCGGGGGGGGATCAGCCCCAGCATTTT.

By share, this clone ranks as large. The rearrangement links TRBV28 to TRBJ1-1; a possible D gene is TRBD1 (6 bases). CDR1 and CDR2 (germline): MDHEN, SYDVKM. V was pared by 8 bases and J by 2 bases, with 15 bases between. This CDR3 is built from 14 residues. The CDR3 DNA is TGTGCCAGCGCACTGTCGGGGACAAACACTGAAGCTTTCTTT. Protein sequence: CASALSGTNTEAFF.

The genes are TRBV7-2 and TRBJ1-1; D not resolved. Looked up from germline, CDR1 is SGHTA and CDR2 is FQGNSA. Trimming stripped 4 bases from V and 0 bases from J, with 12 bases between. The length of the CDR3 is 15 residues. In DNA form, the CDR3 reads TGTGCCAGCAGCTCAACCGGATATCTGAACACTGAAGCTTTCTTT. Its translation: CASSSTGYLNTEAFF. The whole variable domain, filled in from reference TRBV7-2 and TRBJ1-1, reads GAGVSQSPSNKVTEKGKDVELRCDPISGHTALYWYRQSLGQGLEFLIYFQGNSAPDKSGLPSDRFSAERTGGSVSTLTIQRTQQEDSAVYLCASSSTGYLNTEAFFGQGTRLTVV.

This sequence joins TRBV6-5 and TRBJ1-1; D gene uncertain. V was trimmed by 0 bases and J by 0 bases, leaving 8 bases between them. The CDR3 has 15 amino acids. Looked up from germline, CDR1 is MNHEY and CDR2 is SVGAGI. The CDR3 nucleotides are TGTGCCAGCAGTTACTCGATAGGCCTGAACACTGAAGCTTTCTTT. Protein product: CASSYSIGLNTEAFF.